These T cell receptor beta chains were read from a single sample in a study of blood T cell repertoires in COVID-19. Produced via immunoSEQ multiplex PCR; TCRdb's table is partial and in-frame only. The sample consists of some 170,000 clones, 85% of them appearing once. Specimen: peripheral blood. The receptor source for this set is a woman aged 55-69 years with acute or convalescent COVID-19. CDR3s include the opening cysteine and the closing phenylalanine or tryptophan. The D gene is left open where the match is weak. The size of a clone is reported for some rows only, either as once, few or many, or as a class for expanded clones.

j_gene | abundance | v_gene | d_gene | CDR3aa | CDR3nt
TRBJ2-1 | NA | TRBV5-1 | TRBD2 | CASSPLAGGYNEQFF | TGCGCCAGCAGCCCCCTAGCGGGCGGTTACAATGAGCAGTTCTTC
TRBJ1-6 | NA | TRBV29-1 | TRBD1 | CSAAETGASPLHF | TGCAGCGCGGCGGAGACAGGGGCTTCACCCCTCCACTTT
TRBJ2-1 | NA | TRBV3-1/TRBV3-2 | NA | CATGGRGLLNEQFF | TGTGCCACCGGAGGCCGGGGACTGCTCAATGAGCAGTTCTTC
TRBJ1-4 | NA | TRBV14 | NA | CASSQNTFYEKLFF | TGTGCCAGCAGCCAAAATACTTTCTATGAAAAACTGTTTTTT
TRBJ1-6 | NA | TRBV27 | NA | CASSLSLPNSPLHF | TGTGCCAGCAGTTTAAGCCTCCCTAATTCACCCCTCCACTTT
TRBJ1-2 | NA | TRBV2 | NA | CASSSSGLVSNYGYTF | TGTGCCAGCAGTTCCTCCGGACTGGTCTCTAACTATGGCTACACCTTC
TRBJ2-7 | few | TRBV18 | TRBD1 | CASSHTGGYEQYF | TGTGCCAGCTCTCACACAGGGGGGTACGAGCAGTACTTC
TRBJ1-1 | NA | TRBV28 | NA | CASSLGGAAEAFF | TGTGCCAGCAGTTTGGGAGGGGCCGCTGAAGCTTTCTTT
TRBJ2-2 | NA | TRBV10-1 | TRBD1 | CASSKNKGGAGELFF | TGCGCCAGCTCTAAAAACAAAGGGGGCGCCGGGGAGCTGTTTTTT
TRBJ2-3 | NA | TRBV3-1/TRBV3-2 | NA | CASSQNPTGADTQYF | TGTGCCAGCAGCCAAAACCCCACCGGAGCAGATACGCAGTATTTT
TRBJ2-2 | NA | TRBV4-1 | NA | CASTRGAVTGELFF | TGCGCCAGCACCCGAGGTGCTGTCACCGGGGAGCTGTTTTTT
TRBJ2-7 | NA | TRBV29-1 | TRBD1 | CSVTGGSSPYEQYF | TGCAGCGTTACAGGGGGCAGTTCCCCCTACGAGCAGTACTTC
TRBJ2-2 | NA | TRBV5-1 | TRBD2 | CASSSGAGASFTGELFF | TGCGCCAGCAGCTCCGGAGCGGGAGCTTCGTTCACCGGGGAGCTGTTTTTT
TRBJ1-1 | NA | TRBV11-3 | TRBD1 | CASSLDGWDSMNTEAFF | TGTGCCAGCAGCTTAGATGGTTGGGACAGCATGAACACTGAAGCTTTCTTT
TRBJ1-3 | NA | TRBV6-2/TRBV6-3 | TRBD1 | CASSLSGTGLYRNTIYF | TGTGCCAGCAGTTTGTCCGGGACAGGTCTTTACCGGAACACCATATATTTT
TRBJ2-7 | NA | TRBV5-1 | NA | CASSPGFTSQPYEQYF | TGCGCCAGCAGCCCTGGTTTTACTAGCCAACCCTACGAGCAGTACTTC
TRBJ1-1 | NA | TRBV18 | TRBD1 | CASSRQGAMNTEAFF | TGTGCCAGCTCACGACAGGGTGCTATGAACACTGAAGCTTTCTTT
TRBJ2-7 | NA | TRBV18 | NA | CASSRDIAYEQYF | TGTGCCAGCTCACGGGACATCGCCTACGAGCAGTACTTC
TRBJ1-6 | few | TRBV5-1 | NA | CASSLEQGYNSPLHF | TGCGCCAGCAGCTTGGAGCAGGGGTATAATTCACCCCTCCACTTT
TRBJ2-1 | NA | TRBV11-1 | TRBD2 | CASSLELAARDEQFF | TGTGCCAGCAGCTTAGAGCTAGCGGCAAGGGATGAGCAGTTCTTC
TRBJ2-1 | few | TRBV7-3 | TRBD2 | CASSLLAGSYNEQFF | TGTGCCAGCAGCTTACTAGCGGGCTCCTACAATGAGCAGTTCTTC
TRBJ1-2 | NA | TRBV3-1/TRBV3-2 | TRBD1 | CASSAGTGEFGYTF | TGTGCCAGCAGCGCAGGGACAGGGGAATTTGGCTACACCTTC
TRBJ1-2 | NA | TRBV10-3 | TRBD1 | CAIREGAANYGYTF | TGTGCCATCAGGGAGGGGGCAGCTAACTATGGCTACACCTTC
TRBJ1-5 | NA | TRBV5-1 | NA | CASRSEPGRQPQHF | TGCGCCAGCAGGTCCGAACCAGGGCGGCAGCCCCAGCATTTT
TRBJ2-7 | NA | TRBV29-1 | TRBD2 | CSVGRLAGHEQYF | TGCAGCGTTGGCCGACTAGCGGGCCACGAGCAGTACTTC
TRBJ2-1 | NA | TRBV9 | NA | CASSPLGLLLSGEQFF | TGTGCCAGCAGTCCCCTCGGCCTCCTACTCTCAGGTGAGCAGTTCTTC
TRBJ1-3 | NA | TRBV2 | TRBD1 | CASTPRTGTGNTIYF | TGTGCCAGCACCCCCCGGACAGGGACGGGGAACACCATATATTTT
TRBJ1-4 | NA | TRBV15 | NA | CATSRRGEKLFF | TGTGCCACCAGCAGACGAGGAGAAAAACTGTTTTTT
TRBJ2-3 | NA | TRBV20-1 | TRBD2 | CSASPLTTSGNQYF | TGCAGTGCTAGTCCCCTTACGACTAGCGGGAATCAGTATTTT
TRBJ2-2 | few | TRBV3-1/TRBV3-2 | TRBD2 | CASSQFTTSGRTGELFF | TGTGCCAGCAGCCAATTTACGACTAGCGGGAGGACCGGGGAGCTGTTTTTT
TRBJ1-2 | few | TRBV19 | NA | CATSTRDNYGYTF | TGTGCCACCTCAACCCGGGATAACTATGGCTACACCTTC
TRBJ2-3 | NA | TRBV5-1 | TRBD2 | CASSLFAGGLGDTQYF | TGCGCCAGCAGCTTGTTTGCGGGAGGGCTTGGAGATACGCAGTATTTT
TRBJ2-5 | NA | TRBV7-9 | NA | CASSGTRTSQETQYF | TGTGCCAGCAGCGGAACTAGGACCTCCCAAGAGACCCAGTACTTC
TRBJ1-2 | NA | TRBV29-1 | NA | CSVEGGQGGTF | TGCAGCGTTGAAGGGGGCCAGGGAGGCACCTTC
TRBJ2-5 | once | TRBV29-1 | TRBD2 | CSASGTRKETQYF | TGCAGCGCCTCCGGGACTAGGAAAGAGACCCAGTACTTC
TRBJ2-7 | NA | TRBV6-5 | TRBD1 | CASSYSPGTEYEQYF | TGTGCCAGCAGTTACTCGCCCGGGACAGAGTACGAGCAGTACTTC
TRBJ1-6 | NA | TRBV11-3 | TRBD1 | CASSFLPGTDNSPLHF | TGTGCCAGCAGTTTCCTTCCCGGGACAGACAATTCACCCCTCCACTTT
TRBJ1-1 | NA | TRBV27 | NA | CASSLYRGRTEAFF | TGTGCCAGCAGTTTATATAGGGGGAGAACTGAAGCTTTCTTT
TRBJ2-2 | NA | TRBV6-5 | TRBD2 | CASSSRDYSTGELFF | TGTGCCAGCAGTTCCCGGGACTACTCCACCGGGGAGCTGTTTTTT
TRBJ1-5 | NA | TRBV6-5 | NA | CASSPGRSQPQHF | TGTGCCAGCAGCCCAGGGAGGAGTCAGCCCCAGCATTTT
TRBJ2-7 | NA | TRBV11-2 | NA | CASSANGATSISYEQYF | TGTGCCAGCAGCGCTAACGGGGCGACTAGTATATCCTACGAGCAGTACTTC
TRBJ2-5 | NA | TRBV5-1 | NA | CASRLSTGQMQETQYF | TGCGCCAGCCGCCTAAGTACAGGACAGATGCAAGAGACCCAGTACTTC
TRBJ2-7 | NA | TRBV19 | NA | CASSISAGSYEQYF | TGTGCCAGTAGTATTTCGGCGGGATCCTACGAGCAGTACTTC
TRBJ2-2 | NA | TRBV11-3 | NA | CASRLGRNTGELFF | TGTGCCAGCAGATTGGGCAGGAACACCGGGGAGCTGTTTTTT
TRBJ1-5 | once | TRBV6-1 | TRBD1 | CASSAGGTGRNQPQHF | TGTGCCAGCAGTGCCGGAGGGACAGGGCGAAATCAGCCCCAGCATTTT
TRBJ1-2 | NA | TRBV6-5 | NA | CASRRLVRANYGYTF | TGTGCCAGCAGGCGCCTGGTGAGAGCTAACTATGGCTACACCTTC
TRBJ1-2 | NA | TRBV11-2 | NA | CASRPREKLGYTF | TGTGCCAGCAGACCCCGGGAGAAATTAGGCTACACCTTC
TRBJ2-1 | NA | TRBV3-1/TRBV3-2 | NA | CASSQVKGEGNEQFF | TGTGCCAGCAGCCAAGTTAAGGGGGAGGGAAATGAGCAGTTCTTC
TRBJ1-1 | NA | TRBV30 | NA | CAWSVWRVRMNTEAFF | TGTGCCTGGAGTGTATGGCGGGTACGAATGAACACTGAAGCTTTCTTT